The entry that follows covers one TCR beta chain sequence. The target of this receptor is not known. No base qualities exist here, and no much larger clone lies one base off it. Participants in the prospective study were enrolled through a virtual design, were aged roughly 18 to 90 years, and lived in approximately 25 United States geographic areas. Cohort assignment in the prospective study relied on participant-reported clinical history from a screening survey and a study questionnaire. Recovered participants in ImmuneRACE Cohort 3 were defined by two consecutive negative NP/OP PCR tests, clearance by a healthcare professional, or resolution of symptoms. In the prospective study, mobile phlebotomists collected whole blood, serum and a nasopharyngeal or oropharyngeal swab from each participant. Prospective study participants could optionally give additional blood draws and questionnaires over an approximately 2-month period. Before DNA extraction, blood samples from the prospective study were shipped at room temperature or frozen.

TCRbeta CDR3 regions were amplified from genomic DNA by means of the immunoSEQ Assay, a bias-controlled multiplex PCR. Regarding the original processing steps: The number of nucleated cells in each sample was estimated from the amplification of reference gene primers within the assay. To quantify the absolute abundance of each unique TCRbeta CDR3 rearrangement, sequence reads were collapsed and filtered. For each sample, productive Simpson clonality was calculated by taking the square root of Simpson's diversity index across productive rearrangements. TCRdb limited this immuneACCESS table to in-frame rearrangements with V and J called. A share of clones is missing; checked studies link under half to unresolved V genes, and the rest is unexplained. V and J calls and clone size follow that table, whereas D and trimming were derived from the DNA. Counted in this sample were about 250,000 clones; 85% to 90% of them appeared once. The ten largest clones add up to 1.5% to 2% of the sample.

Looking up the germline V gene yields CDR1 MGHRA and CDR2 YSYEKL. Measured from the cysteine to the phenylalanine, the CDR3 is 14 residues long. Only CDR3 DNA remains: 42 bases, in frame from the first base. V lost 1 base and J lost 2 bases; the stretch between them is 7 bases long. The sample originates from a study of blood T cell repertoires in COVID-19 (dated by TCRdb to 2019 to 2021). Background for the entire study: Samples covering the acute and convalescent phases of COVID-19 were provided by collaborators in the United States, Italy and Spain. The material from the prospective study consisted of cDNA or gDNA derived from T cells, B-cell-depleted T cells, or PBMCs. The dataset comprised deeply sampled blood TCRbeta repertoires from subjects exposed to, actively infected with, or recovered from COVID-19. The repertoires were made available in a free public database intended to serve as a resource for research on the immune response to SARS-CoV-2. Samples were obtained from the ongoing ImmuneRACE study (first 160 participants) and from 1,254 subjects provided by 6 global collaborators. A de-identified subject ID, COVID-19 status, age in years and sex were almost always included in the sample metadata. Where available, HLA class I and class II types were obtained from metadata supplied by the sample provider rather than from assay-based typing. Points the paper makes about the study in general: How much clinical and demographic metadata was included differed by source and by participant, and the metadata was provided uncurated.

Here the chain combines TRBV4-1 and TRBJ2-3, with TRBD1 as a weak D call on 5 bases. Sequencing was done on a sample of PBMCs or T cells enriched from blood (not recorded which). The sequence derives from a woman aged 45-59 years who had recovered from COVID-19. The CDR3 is CASSQAQVTDTQYF. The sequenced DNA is TGCGCCAGCAGCCAAGCACAGGTCACAGATACGCAGTATTTT.